Listed here is a single TCR beta chain. Its antigen is not known. The source of the sample is a study of graft-versus-host responses after intestinal transplantation. In the study overall: Anti-thymocyte globulin induction, then tacrolimus and steroids for about three years, went to all recipients.

The CDR3 covers 18 residues. Germline CDR1 and CDR2: SSHAT and FNYEAQ (reference sequence). TCRdb's table, derived via immunoSEQ multiplex PCR, lists solely in-frame clones and lacks some. The repertoire holds tens of thousands of clones, about 94% seen once, with about 0.2% in the top ten. Study-wide results and caveats: Some GvH clones appeared in ileal mucosa or blood before recipient bone marrow.

The chain uses TRBV7-7 and TRBJ2-2; TRBD2 agrees at 8 bases. The material sequenced was unstimulated CD4+ T cells sorted from spleen or lymph node cells, taken before transplant. This clonotype was sampled from a human donor who was the organ donor for an intestinal transplant. CDR3: CASGLAIGGGRNTGELFF. The CDR3 nucleotides are TGTGCTAGCGGCTTAGCGATCGGCGGGGGGAGAAACACCGGGGAGCTGTTTTTT.